This T cell receptor (beta chain) was identified in a study of blood T cell repertoires in COVID-19. Using immunoSEQ multiplex PCR, the repertoire was profiled, and TCRdb retains in-frame clones only, with some absent. The sample has 70,000 to 90,000 clones; 88% are singletons. Germline V CDR1 and CDR2: SGHKS, YYEKEE (reference sequence). The V gene end was trimmed by 1 base and the J gene end by 10 bases; junction bases not matched to a gene: 10. The CDR3 spans 16 residues. This sequence joins TRBV5-5 and TRBJ2-1; 11 bases are shared with TRBD2. The receptor's source is a human donor in a cohort sampled during active COVID-19. The sequencing sample was made of peripheral blood. For the CDR3, the DNA is TGTGCCAGCAGCTTGAGACTAGCGGGACTCTTTGGGGAGCAGTTCTTC. This sequence encodes CASSLRLAGLFGEQFF.